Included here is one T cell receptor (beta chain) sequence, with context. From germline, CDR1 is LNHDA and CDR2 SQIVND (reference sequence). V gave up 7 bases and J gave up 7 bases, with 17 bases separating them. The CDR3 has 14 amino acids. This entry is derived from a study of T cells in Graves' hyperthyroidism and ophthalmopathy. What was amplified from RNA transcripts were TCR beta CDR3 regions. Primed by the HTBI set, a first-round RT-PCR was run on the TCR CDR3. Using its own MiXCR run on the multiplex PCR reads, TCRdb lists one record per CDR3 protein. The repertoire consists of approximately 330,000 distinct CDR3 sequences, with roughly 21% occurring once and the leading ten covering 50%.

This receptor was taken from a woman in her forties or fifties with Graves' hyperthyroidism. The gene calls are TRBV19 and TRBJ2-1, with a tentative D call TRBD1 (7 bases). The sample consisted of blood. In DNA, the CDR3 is TGTGCCAGTAACCGGGACAGTGGGAGGAATGAGCAGTTCTTC. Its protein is CASNRDSGRNEQFF.